The table lists the clone carrying this T cell receptor (beta chain) with a few counts. What it binds is not known. Trimming cost V 1 base and J 11 bases; bases outside gene matches: 4. This CDR3 is 12 amino acids long. Indicated treatment: about 20 received Ad26.COV2.S at low or high dose, single or two shots; 5 received placebo; per-sample allocation not given. Day 63 following the first vaccine or placebo injection was when the samples were taken. Boston supplied an adult donor aged 18-55 years. This specimen belongs to a study of Ad26.COV2.S vaccination and SARS-CoV-2 variants. Generated by immunoSEQ multiplex PCR, the TCRdb table keeps only in-frame clones and is missing some. The sample lists about 680,000 clones; more than 70% were seen once. Overall study findings and caveats: It was reported that spike-specific CD8+ and CD4+ T cell responses were substantially broad after vaccination. Higher spike-specific TCR breadth was found in vaccine recipients than in placebo recipients.

The input for sequencing was peripheral blood, taken in a trial of Ad26.COV2.S vaccine versus placebo. The V call is TRBV12-3 or TRBV12-4, the J call TRBJ1-1; 7 positions agree with TRBD1. The receptor comes from a person between 18 and 59 years old who received the Ad26.COV2.S COVID-19 vaccine or a placebo. The CDR3 DNA follows: TGTGCCAGCAGTTTAGAAGGGGGCGGGGCTTTCTTT. It translates to CASSLEGGGAFF.